The 32 T cell receptor beta chains listed next were all sequenced from one sample in a study of cytomegalovirus exposure and HLA in healthy donors. This PCR relied on a set of 60 Vbeta primers and 13 Jbeta primers. The table came from immunoSEQ multiplex PCR; TCRdb's copy has only in-frame clones and leaves some out. The sample consists of 150,000 to 200,000 clones, approximately 79% of them appearing once. Sequencing was carried out using PBMCs. All receptors come from a human donor in good health.

The chain has TRBV5-1 and TRBJ1-2; maybe TRBD1 (5 bases). Germline CDR1 reads SGHRS; CDR2 reads YFSETQ. The CDR3 sequence is 15 residues long. Trimming left V 4 bases short and J 5 bases short, with 18 bases between. The CDR3 here is CASSLALDRYYGYTF. For the CDR3, the DNA is TGCGCCAGCAGCCTCGCCCTAGACAGATATTATGGCTACACCTTC.

This clone was observed a few times. The gene calls are TRBV27 and TRBJ2-3; TRBD2 matches at 9 bases. This CDR3 has 16 amino acids. J gave up 2 bases and V 2 bases, and 5 bases lay outside the gene matches. Germline V CDR1 and CDR2: MNHEY, SMNVEV (reference sequence). The CDR3 DNA reads TGTGCCAGCAGTTTACTCGGCGGGGGGGCCACAGATACGCAGTATTTT. Its translation is CASSLLGGGATDTQYF.

This chain joins TRBV27 and TRBJ2-1, with TRBD2 matching 9 bases. Germline V CDR1 and CDR2: MNHEY, SMNVEV (reference sequence). This CDR3 has 14 amino acids. Trimming cost V 10 bases and J 6 bases; bases outside gene matches: 10. The CDR3 DNA follows: TGTGCCACCCTTTCCGGGACTAGCTTCAATGAGCAGTTCTTC. Encoded protein: CATLSGTSFNEQFF.

Points on this clone: The germline gene is not matched at one end of the junction; a read error may be the cause. The chain carries TRBV7-7 and TRBJ2-2; 9 nucleotides line up with TRBD1. CDR1 SSHAT and CDR2 FNYEAQ come from the germline V gene (reference sequence). This CDR3 region has 15 residues. In DNA, the CDR3 is TGTGCTAGCAGCCAGGACAGGGGCACGACCGGGGAGCTGTTTTTT. This encodes CASSQDRGTTGELFF.

This clone appeared once. This chain uses TRBV9 with TRBJ2-7; maybe TRBD1 (7 bases). V was clipped by 0 bases and J by 3 bases, with 10 bases between them. The CDR3 runs to 14 residues. The germline V gene encodes CDR1 SGDLS and CDR2 YYNGEE. The CDR3 here is CASSVAQGGYEQYF. CDR3 sequence (DNA): TGTGCCAGCAGCGTAGCTCAGGGGGGCTACGAGCAGTACTTC.

The rearrangement uses TRBV19 and TRBJ2-1; possibly TRBD1 for D (6 bases). Germline values: CDR1 LNHDA, CDR2 SQIVND (reference sequence). CDR3 length equals 16 residues. Trimming pared 3 bases from V and 3 bases from J, leaving 15 bases between. As DNA, the CDR3 is TGTGCCAGTAGTATGGGACAAACTTTCCTCTACAATGAGCAGTTCTTC. Residues: CASSMGQTFLYNEQFF.

The V gene is TRBV7-3, the J gene TRBJ2-2, with a tentative D call TRBD2 (5 bases). The germline V gene has CDR1 SGHTA and CDR2 FQGTGA. The V end lost 3 bases, the J end lost 8 bases, and 7 bases lay between the germline ends. The CDR3 runs 12 residues. CDR3 bases: TGTGCCAGCAGCTTCGGGGTGGGGGAGCTGTTTTTT. Its translation: CASSFGVGELFF.

This clone was counted only a few times. In the same sample, other DNA sequences code for this CDR3. The chain is built from TRBV5-1 and TRBJ1-1; D call uncertain. The CDR3 spans 13 residues. CDR1 and CDR2 (germline): SGHRS, YFSETQ. Trimming left V 0 bases short and J 1 base short, with 4 bases between. The CDR3 DNA follows: TGCGCCAGCAGCTTGGAGAGGAACACTGAAGCTTTCTTT. Translated, it gives CASSLERNTEAFF.

V is TRBV10-3 and J is TRBJ2-3, with D perhaps matching TRBD2 (6 bases). CDR3 length: 16 amino acids. The V end was cut by 5 bases, the J end by 2 bases, with 17 bases between. From germline, CDR1 is ENHRY and CDR2 SYGVKD. The CDR3 spells CAISPRGIADTDTQYF. The CDR3 DNA sequence: TGTGCCATCAGTCCCCGAGGTATAGCGGACACAGATACGCAGTATTTT.

The rearrangement links TRBV19 to TRBJ1-5; 9 positions match TRBD1. With 1 base clipped from V and 2 bases from J, the junction kept 6 bases outside the gene matches. The germline gives CDR1 LNHDA, CDR2 SQIVND (reference sequence). CDR3 length equals 17 residues. The CDR3 loop reads CASSIGLQGAGNQPQHF. The CDR3 nucleotides read TGTGCCAGTAGTATAGGTCTACAGGGGGCCGGCAATCAGCCCCAGCATTTT.

The chain joins TRBV5-6 to TRBJ2-3, with D possibly being TRBD1 (5 bases). Trimming cost V 9 bases and J 2 bases, with 16 bases left between them. This CDR3 has 14 residues. CDR1 SGHDT and CDR2 YYEEEE come from the germline V gene. The CDR3 nucleotides are TGTGCCACCAACTCAGGTGGGGCCACAGATACGCAGTATTTT. The encoded protein is CATNSGGATDTQYF.

This rearrangement joins TRBV6-4 to TRBJ2-2; 10 nucleotides match TRBD2. The CDR3 sequence is 16 residues long. V lost 3 bases, J lost 3 bases, and 4 bases stayed unmatched. CDR1 MRHNA and CDR2 SNTAGT come from the germline V gene. The CDR3 DNA sequence: TGTGCCAGCAGTGAAACTAGCGGGGCATACACCGGGGAGCTGTTTTTT. Translated: CASSETSGAYTGELFF.

This clone was seen a few times. The DNA for the CDR3 is TGTGCCAGCAGTAAACAGGGCGTCACTGAAGCTTTCTTT. Translated: CASSKQGVTEAFF. The chain has TRBV6-5 and TRBJ1-1; D perhaps matches TRBD1 (6 bases). Trimming left V 5 bases short and J 4 bases short, with 11 bases between. The CDR3 has 13 residues. The V gene's germline CDR1 is MNHEY and CDR2 SVGAGI.

This rearrangement joins TRBV6-4 to TRBJ2-2, with TRBD2 matching 7 bases. The V gene's germline CDR1 is MRHNA and CDR2 SNTAGT. V was clipped by 2 bases and J by 0 bases; unmatched bases: 0. The CDR3 totals 15 residues. The DNA of the CDR3 is TGTGCCAGCAGTGACGGACTAGCGAACACCGGGGAGCTGTTTTTT. This sequence encodes CASSDGLANTGELFF.

V and J are TRBV6-5 and TRBJ1-2; TRBD1 matches 7 bases. CDR1 is MNHEY and CDR2 is SVGAGI in the germline V gene. The CDR3 runs 14 residues. Trimming took 5 bases from V and 1 from J; bases not matched to a gene: 4. CDR3 sequence reads: CASSAGQFNYGYTF. CDR3 in DNA: TGTGCCAGCAGTGCGGGACAGTTTAACTATGGCTACACCTTC.

The rearrangement joins TRBV9 to TRBJ2-1; D possibly corresponds to TRBD2 (6 bases). Trimming shortened V by 0 bases and J by 6 bases, and 10 bases separated the two germline ends. Looked up from germline, CDR1 is SGDLS and CDR2 is YYNGEE. The CDR3 length is 14 residues. CDR3 sequence: CASSVGGGTNEQFF. DNA for the CDR3: TGTGCCAGCAGCGTAGGAGGAGGGACCAATGAGCAGTTCTTC.

This CDR3 is CASSYAKSYLHSPLHF. The CDR3 DNA reads TGTGCCAGCAGTTATGCCAAATCCTATCTCCATTCACCCCTCCACTTT. The V call is TRBV6-5, the J call TRBJ1-6; unclear D gene. This CDR3 is 16 amino acids long. V gave up 3 bases and J gave up 8 bases, with 17 bases separating them. Germline V lookup: CDR1 MNHEY, CDR2 SVGAGI.

This chain joins TRBV7-9 and TRBJ1-2, with D possibly TRBD1 on 5 matching bases. Trimming removed 1 base from V and 7 bases from J, with 13 bases in between. This CDR3 spans 14 amino acids. Germline assignment: CDR1 SEHNR and CDR2 FQNEAQ (reference sequence). The CDR3 DNA sequence: TGTGCCAGCAGCTTAGACGGGACTTCCTTTGGCTACACCTTC. Amino acid sequence: CASSLDGTSFGYTF.

The chain has TRBV11-2 and TRBJ1-6; no clear D gene. The CDR3 has 14 residues. Trimming took 5 bases from V and 7 from J, leaving 12 bases between them. Germline CDR1 is SGHAT and CDR2 is FQNNGV. The CDR3 nucleotides are TGTGCCAGCAGCCCCCCGGTTCCCAATTCACCCCTCCACTTT. It encodes CASSPPVPNSPLHF.

The genes are TRBV9 and TRBJ1-4, with 7 nucleotides matching TRBD1. The J segment lost 3 bases and the V segment lost 0 bases, leaving 5 bases of the junction unmatched. The V gene's germline CDR1 is SGDLS and CDR2 YYNGEE. The CDR3 consists of 16 residues. The DNA for the CDR3 is TGTGCCAGCAGCGTAGGTCGGGGGACAGCTAATGAAAAACTGTTTTTT. It specifies CASSVGRGTANEKLFF.

The chain is built from TRBV4-3 and TRBJ1-1; unclear D gene. Germline V gene data show CDR1 as LGHNA and CDR2 as YSLEER. This CDR3 has 15 residues. Trimming removed 0 bases at V and 1 base at J, with 9 bases between. The CDR3, as DNA: TGCGCCAGCAGCCAAGATCTTATGAGGAACACTGAAGCTTTCTTT. Protein: CASSQDLMRNTEAFF.

V usage is TRBV6-1 and J usage is TRBJ1-2, with D possibly being TRBD1 (6 bases). CDR3 length equals 14 residues. Germline V gives CDR1 MNHNS, CDR2 SASEGT. V lost 1 base and J 5 bases, leaving 11 bases between the germline ends. The chain's CDR3 is CASSEVGGTYGYTF. The DNA of the CDR3 is TGTGCCAGCAGTGAAGTCGGGGGGACATATGGCTACACCTTC.

CDR3 amino acids: CASSPILVGEETQYF. CDR3 bases: TGTGCCAGCAGCCCCATTCTTGTCGGGGAAGAGACCCAGTACTTC. The rearrangement uses TRBV11-3 and TRBJ2-5, with D tentatively TRBD2 (5 bases). The V end was cut by 5 bases, the J end by 3 bases, with 16 bases between. Per germline, CDR1 SGHNT and CDR2 YENEEA. CDR3 size: 15 residues.

For the CDR3, the DNA is TGTGCCAGCAGCATCCGACTAGCGGGGATAGTCGAGCAGTACTTC. The encoded protein is CASSIRLAGIVEQYF. V gene TRBV7-8 combines with J gene TRBJ2-7; 11 bases match TRBD2. The length of the CDR3 is 15 residues. The V segment lost 5 bases and the J segment 6 bases; nucleotides outside the gene matches: 9. Germline V gene sequence: CDR1 SGHVS, CDR2 FQNEAQ.

This rearrangement joins TRBV13 to TRBJ1-6; 7 bases map to TRBD1. CDR3 length: 16 residues. Germline V gives CDR1 PRHDT, CDR2 FYEKMQ (reference sequence). Losses at the gene ends were 6 bases for V and 6 bases for J; bases not matched to a gene: 11. The CDR3 here is CASRRQGSRSNSPLHF. In DNA form, the CDR3 reads TGTGCCAGCAGAAGACAGGGAAGCAGGTCTAATTCACCCCTCCACTTT. The complete variable domain, with remaining parts taken from reference TRBV13 and TRBJ1-6, reads AAGVIQSPRHLIKEKRETATLKCYPIPRHDTVYWYQQGPGQDPQFLISFYEKMQSDKGSIPDRFSAQQFSDYHSELNMSSLELGDSALYFCASRRQGSRSNSPLHFGNGTRLTVT.

This chain joins TRBV6-6 and TRBJ2-1, with TRBD2 matching over 8 bases. The CDR3 length is 15 residues. The V segment lost 10 bases and the J segment 6 bases; nucleotides outside the gene matches: 14. The germline CDR1 and CDR2 sequences are MNHNY and SVGAGI (reference sequence). The CDR3 here is CATKTSGGPLNEQFF. The CDR3 coding sequence is TGTGCCACCAAAACTTCGGGGGGGCCTCTCAATGAGCAGTTCTTC.

V gene TRBV18 combines with J gene TRBJ2-4, with a possible D match to TRBD1 (5 bases). Germline lookup yields CDR1 KGHSH and CDR2 LQKENI. The CDR3 contains 14 residues. Trimming removed 3 bases at V and 1 base at J, with 7 bases between. The CDR3 nucleotides are TGTGCCAGCTCACCGGCAGGGGCCAAAAACATTCAGTACTTC. It encodes CASSPAGAKNIQYF.

This clone was seen only a few times. The chain employs TRBV18 and TRBJ1-1; the D gene is possibly TRBD1 (6 bases). Per germline, CDR1 KGHSH and CDR2 LQKENI. CDR3 length equals 13 residues. Trimming took 7 bases from V and 1 from J, leaving 10 bases between them. For the CDR3, the DNA is TGTGCCAGCTTACAGGGTGAGAACACTGAAGCTTTCTTT. The encoded protein is CASLQGENTEAFF. Full variable domain (missing parts from reference TRBV18 and TRBJ1-1): NAGVMQNPRHLVRRRGQEARLRCSPMKGHSHVYWYRQLPEEGLKFMVYLQKENIIDESGMPKERFSAEFPKEGPSILRIQQVVRGDSAAYFCASLQGENTEAFFGQGTRLTVV.

V and J are TRBV5-1 and TRBJ1-4; D gene uncertain. This CDR3 has 16 amino acids. The germline CDR1 and CDR2 sequences are SGHRS and YFSETQ. The germline V and J ends were trimmed by 1 base and 0 bases, with 10 bases remaining between them. CDR3 DNA: TGCGCCAGCAGCTTGACACAGATTGCAACTAATGAAAAACTGTTTTTT. It yields the protein CASSLTQIATNEKLFF. The variable domain in full, completed from reference TRBV5-1 and TRBJ1-4, reads KAGVTQTPRYLIKTRGQQVTLSCSPISGHRSVSWYQQTPGQGLQFLFEYFSETQRNKGNFPGRFSGRQFSNSRSEMNVSTLELGDSALYLCASSLTQIATNEKLFFGSGTQLSVL.

V usage is TRBV4-2 and J usage is TRBJ1-1; D might be TRBD1 (5 bases). Germline CDR1 and CDR2: LGHNA and YNFKEQ. This CDR3 is 15 amino acids long. Trimming stripped 1 base from V and 6 bases from J, with 15 bases between. CDR3 amino acids: CASSQGQFKNAEAFF. CDR3 coding DNA: TGTGCCAGCAGCCAAGGACAGTTTAAAAACGCTGAAGCTTTCTTT.

DNA of the CDR3: TGTGCCAGCAGCTTGGATGGGGGGGCCCGCACAGATACGCAGTATTTT. It yields the protein CASSLDGGARTDTQYF. This chain joins TRBV5-4 and TRBJ2-3, with D maybe TRBD2 (7 bases). Germline CDR1 is SGHNT and CDR2 is YYREEE (reference sequence). The CDR3 extends over 16 amino acids. The V gene lost 0 bases and the J gene lost 1 base, with 12 bases spanning the gap.

The chain employs TRBV6-5 and TRBJ2-3; 11 bases map to TRBD2. This CDR3 is 14 amino acids long. V dropped 4 bases and J dropped 10; count of bases not matched to a gene: 7. CDR1 is MNHEY and CDR2 is SVGAGI in the germline V gene. CDR3 sequence reads: CASSLSSGGRSQYF. The CDR3 DNA reads as TGTGCCAGCAGTTTGTCTAGCGGGGGGCGTTCGCAGTATTTT.